Each of the 31 T cell receptor beta chains below was sequenced from the same sample in a study of blood T cell repertoires in COVID-19. Produced via immunoSEQ multiplex PCR; TCRdb's table is partial and in-frame only. In the table there are 150,000 to 200,000 clones, approximately 86% of which are singletons. The sequenced sample consisted of peripheral blood. Source of these receptors: a man between 65 and 85 years old with acute or convalescent COVID-19.

This chain connects TRBV5-6 to TRBJ1-2; no firm D call. Trimming stripped 4 bases from V and 7 bases from J, with 8 bases between. Germline assignment: CDR1 SGHDT and CDR2 YYEEEE. The CDR3 covers 11 residues. DNA for the CDR3: TGTGCCAGCAGCGTCCGGGGTGGCTACACCTTC. It specifies CASSVRGGYTF.

The chain carries TRBV10-3 and TRBJ1-2, with TRBD1 identical over 8 bases. The CDR3 length is 17 residues. J gave up 2 bases and V 3 bases, and 11 bases lay outside the gene matches. The germline gives CDR1 ENHRY, CDR2 SYGVKD. This chain's CDR3 is CAISDTTRTGPNYGYTF. DNA for the CDR3: TGTGCCATCAGTGACACCACTCGGACAGGGCCGAACTATGGCTACACCTTC.

The rearrangement links TRBV9 to TRBJ1-1; no clear D. The CDR3 has 13 amino acids. CDR1 and CDR2 from the germline V gene are SGDLS and YYNGEE. V gave up 4 bases and J gave up 0 bases, with 7 bases separating them. The DNA for the CDR3 is TGTGCCAGCAGCTCAGACATGAACACTGAAGCTTTCTTT. This encodes CASSSDMNTEAFF.

The chain uses TRBV15 and TRBJ2-7; D is possibly TRBD1 (5 bases). The germline CDR1 and CDR2 sequences are LNHNV and YYDKDF (reference sequence). The germline V and J ends were trimmed by 0 bases and 5 bases, with 11 bases remaining between them. This CDR3 spans 14 amino acids. CDR3 bases: TGTGCCACCAGCAGAGATGTGACAGAGGACGAGCAGTACTTC. Amino acid sequence: CATSRDVTEDEQYF.

The gene calls are TRBV6-5 and TRBJ1-1, with D perhaps TRBD1 (5 bases). Trimming took 2 bases from V and 4 from J, leaving 8 bases between them. Germline assignment: CDR1 MNHEY and CDR2 SVGAGI. This CDR3 has 13 amino acids. The CDR3 protein is CASSYNRGTEAFF. DNA for the CDR3: TGTGCCAGCAGTTACAATAGGGGCACTGAAGCTTTCTTT.

J is TRBJ1-6 and V is TRBV6-5; no clear D. The CDR3 totals 15 residues. V was clipped by 10 bases and J by 0 bases, with 13 bases between them. Germline V gene lookup returns CDR1 MNHEY and CDR2 SVGAGI. CDR3 nucleotides: TGTGCCACCTCCTCCGGGAGCTCCTATAATTCACCCCTCCACTTT. Its protein is CATSSGSSYNSPLHF.

The rearrangement uses TRBV6-1 and TRBJ1-1, with D perhaps TRBD1 (6 bases). CDR3 length equals 16 residues. The V gene's germline CDR1 is MNHNS and CDR2 SASEGT. The V gene lost 2 bases and the J gene lost 2 bases, with 15 bases spanning the gap. The CDR3 DNA follows: TGTGCCAGCAGTGAAAGGGGGGGGATATTTAACACTGAAGCTTTCTTT. It specifies CASSERGGIFNTEAFF.

The chain links TRBV7-9 to TRBJ2-7; D not resolved. The CDR3 is 12 amino acids. V was cut by 5 bases and J by 2 bases, with 7 bases left in between. Looked up from germline, CDR1 is SEHNR and CDR2 is FQNEAQ (reference sequence). CDR3 loop: CASSPQPYEQYF. In DNA form, the CDR3 reads TGTGCCAGCAGCCCACAGCCCTACGAGCAGTACTTC.

The V gene is TRBV5-1, the J gene TRBJ2-5, with TRBD2 matching over 9 bases. Germline V gives CDR1 SGHRS, CDR2 YFSETQ. J lost 1 base, V lost 3 bases, and 1 base had no gene match. The CDR3 has 14 residues. DNA of the CDR3: TGCGCCAGCAGCTCTAGCGGGATCCAAGAGACCCAGTACTTC. Translating it yields CASSSSGIQETQYF.

V and J are TRBV7-3 and TRBJ1-1; D perhaps matches TRBD1 (5 bases). Germline CDR1 SGHTA, CDR2 FQGTGA. The length of the CDR3 is 16 residues. The V end lost 1 base, the J end lost 6 bases, and 18 bases lay between the germline ends. DNA of the CDR3: TGTGCCAGCAGCTTAATGGGGGGTCTTTACAACGCTGAAGCTTTCTTT. It translates to CASSLMGGLYNAEAFF. Full variable domain (outside the CDR3, taken from reference TRBV7-3 and TRBJ1-1): GAGVSQTPSNKVTEKGKYVELRCDPISGHTALYWYRQSLGQGPEFLIYFQGTGAADDSGLPNDRFFAVRPEGSVSTLKIQRTERGDSAVYLCASSLMGGLYNAEAFFGQGTRLTVV.

The V gene is TRBV29-1, the J gene TRBJ2-7; the match to TRBD2 covers 10 bases. Unmatched junction bases numbered 4, after V lost 4 bases and J lost 4 bases. The germline gives CDR1 SQVTM, CDR2 ANQGSEA. The CDR3 runs 13 residues. CDR3: CSVGTSGKYEQYF. The CDR3 DNA sequence: TGCAGCGTTGGGACTAGCGGAAAATACGAGCAGTACTTC.

The J gene is TRBJ2-7, the V gene TRBV5-1; 10 nucleotides agree with TRBD2. The CDR3 spans 16 residues. The V gene's germline CDR1 is SGHRS and CDR2 YFSETQ. With V trimmed by 2 bases and J by 7 bases, 12 bases remained unmatched. CDR3 sequence (DNA): TGCGCCAGCAGCTTTAGCGGGGGGCCAGCTTTCGGAGAGCAGTACTTC. This sequence encodes CASSFSGGPAFGEQYF.

The chain joins TRBV11-2 to TRBJ2-3; TRBD2 might be the D (6 bases). Germline assignment: CDR1 SGHAT and CDR2 FQNNGV. The CDR3 has 15 residues. Between the trimmed V and J ends, which lost 0 bases and 6 bases, there was a span of 13 bases. The CDR3 protein is CASSLDLGLSDTQYF. Here the CDR3 DNA reads TGTGCCAGCAGCTTAGATTTGGGACTGTCTGATACGCAGTATTTT.

The chain recombines TRBV18 with TRBJ2-5; tentative D call: TRBD1 (6 bases). V was pared by 5 bases and J by 7 bases, with 14 bases between. CDR1 and CDR2 (germline): KGHSH, LQKENI. The CDR3 runs to 13 residues. This chain's CDR3 is CASSGTPPGTQYF. The CDR3 bases are TGTGCCAGCTCAGGGACACCTCCGGGGACCCAGTACTTC.

The chain combines TRBV28 with TRBJ2-1, with 11 nucleotides matching TRBD2. Germline CDR1 is MDHEN and CDR2 is SYDVKM. The length of the CDR3 is 16 residues. V lost 6 bases to trimming and J lost 10 bases; unmatched junction nucleotides: 14. As DNA, the CDR3 is TGTGCCAGCAGCTTCTCCGGGACTAGCGGAAAGGGGGAGCAGTTCTTC. Its translation is CASSFSGTSGKGEQFF.

The chain's CDR3 is CASSSIAGGVTGELFF. The CDR3, as DNA: TGCGCCAGCAGCTCAATAGCGGGAGGGGTCACCGGGGAGCTGTTTTTT. The chain links TRBV5-1 to TRBJ2-2; TRBD2 aligns across 11 bases. V trimming: 3 bases; J trimming: 4 bases; junction bases outside the gene matches: 5. Germline loops: CDR1 SGHRS, CDR2 YFSETQ. CDR3 length equals 16 residues.

The chain carries TRBV12-5 and TRBJ2-1, with TRBD2 identical over 8 bases. CDR1 and CDR2 from the germline V gene are LGHNT and FRNRAP. V dropped 1 base and J dropped 8; count of bases not matched to a gene: 7. The CDR3 contains 15 residues. CDR3 nucleotide sequence: TGTGCTAGTGGTTTGGGGACTAGCACCCTGGATGAGCAGTTCTTC. Its translation: CASGLGTSTLDEQFF.

This chain uses TRBV5-4 with TRBJ1-1; a possible D gene is TRBD1 (5 bases). Trimming stripped 0 bases from V and 2 bases from J, with 14 bases between. This CDR3 contains 16 residues. In germline, CDR1 is SGHNT, CDR2 YYREEE (reference sequence). CDR3 coding DNA: TGTGCCAGCAGCTTGGGTGCCGGAGGGGTAAACACTGAAGCTTTCTTT. This codes for CASSLGAGGVNTEAFF.

The sample holds one count of this clone. The chain is built from TRBV19 and TRBJ1-5; possible D gene TRBD1, 5 bases. Looked up from germline, CDR1 is LNHDA and CDR2 is SQIVND (reference sequence). The V end lost 6 bases, the J end lost 4 bases, and 13 bases lay between the germline ends. The CDR3 runs 14 residues. DNA of the CDR3: TGTGCCAGTAGAAACCAGGGCCTAAATCAGCCCCAGCATTTT. Its protein product is CASRNQGLNQPQHF. The full variable domain, in which reference TRBV19 and TRBJ1-5 provide the parts outside the CDR3, is DGGITQSPKYLFRKEGQNVTLSCEQNLNHDAMYWYRQDPGQGLRLIYYSQIVNDFQKGDIAEGYSVSREKKESFPLTVTSAQKNPTAFYLCASRNQGLNQPQHFGDGTRLSIL.

This CDR3 reads CASKRGGAYEQYF. DNA for the CDR3: TGCGCCAGCAAAAGAGGGGGCGCTTACGAGCAGTACTTC. The gene calls are TRBV10-2 and TRBJ2-7, with TRBD1 matching over 7 bases. Germline V lookup: CDR1 WSHSY, CDR2 SAAADI. There are 13 residues in the CDR3. V lost 7 bases, J lost 4 bases, and 7 bases stayed unmatched.

J is TRBJ1-1 and V is TRBV7-2; D might be TRBD1 (5 bases). With 2 bases removed from V and 4 bases from J, the gap between germline ends came to 23 bases. This CDR3 has 18 residues. CDR1 is SGHTA and CDR2 is FQGNSA in the germline V gene. The CDR3 loop reads CASSLIPTTATMSTEAFF. The CDR3 DNA reads TGTGCCAGCAGCTTAATTCCGACGACAGCGACCATGAGCACTGAAGCTTTCTTT.

This chain connects TRBV6-2 or TRBV6-3 to TRBJ2-3; maybe TRBD1 (6 bases). This CDR3 comprises 17 residues. With 4 bases removed from V and 2 bases from J, the gap between germline ends came to 19 bases. Germline CDR1 and CDR2: MNHEY and SVGEGT. The CDR3 here is CASSLATGIGNTDTQYF. The CDR3 DNA sequence: TGTGCCAGCAGTTTAGCCACAGGGATCGGTAACACAGATACGCAGTATTTT.

This chain uses TRBV11-2 with TRBJ2-5, with 9 bases aligning to TRBD1. Trimming removed 3 bases from V and 4 bases from J; junction bases left unmatched: 3. The CDR3 length is 14 residues. The germline gives CDR1 SGHAT, CDR2 FQNNGV. CDR3 nucleotide sequence: TGTGCCAGCAGCTTGAACAGGGGGCTAGAGACCCAGTACTTC. Its protein product is CASSLNRGLETQYF.

The chain uses TRBV4-1 and TRBJ1-2; D gene unclear. V lost 0 bases, J lost 4 bases, and 12 bases lay in between. This CDR3 comprises 15 residues. The germline CDR1 and CDR2 sequences are MGHRA and YSYEKL. This chain's CDR3 is CASSQDRRVVYGYTF. The CDR3 nucleotides are TGCGCCAGCAGCCAAGATCGGAGGGTAGTCTATGGCTACACCTTC.

This chain joins TRBV14 and TRBJ2-3; 7 bases are a match to TRBD2. This CDR3 has 14 residues. Germline V CDR1 and CDR2: SGHDN, FVKESK. J was trimmed by 2 bases and V by 3 bases; bases with no gene match: 2. The CDR3 spells CASSQGDYTDTQYF. Here the CDR3 DNA reads TGTGCCAGCAGCCAGGGGGACTACACAGATACGCAGTATTTT. Supplemented by reference TRBV14 and TRBJ2-3, the full variable domain reads EAGVTQFPSHSVIEKGQTVTLRCDPISGHDNLYWYRRVMGKEIKFLLHFVKESKQDESGMPNNRFLAERTGGTYSTLKVQPAELEDSGVYFCASSQGDYTDTQYFGPGTRLTVL.

This clone was seen just once. The gene calls are TRBV7-9 and TRBJ2-7; tentative D call: TRBD1 (5 bases). There are 14 residues in the CDR3. Trimming stripped 3 bases from V and 1 base from J, with 10 bases between. Germline values: CDR1 SEHNR, CDR2 FQNEAQ (reference sequence). CDR3 sequence reads: CASSFGRTSYEQYF. Written as DNA, the CDR3 is TGTGCCAGCAGCTTCGGACGGACATCCTACGAGCAGTACTTC.

The V gene is TRBV3-1 (or the pseudogene TRBV3-2), the J gene TRBJ1-6; D uncertain. Germline values: CDR1 LGHDT, CDR2 YNNKEL (reference sequence). The CDR3 length is 14 residues. Trimming removed 0 bases at V and 14 bases at J, with 14 bases between. The CDR3: CASSQDLGRRTLHF. CDR3 sequence (DNA): TGTGCCAGCAGCCAAGATTTGGGCCGCCGGACCCTCCACTTT.

The rearrangement uses TRBV27 and TRBJ1-5, with D unclear. Between the trimmed V and J ends, which lost 4 bases and 4 bases, there was a span of 11 bases. The CDR3 is made up of 14 amino acids. CDR1 is MNHEY, CDR2 SMNVEV, per germline (reference sequence). As DNA, the CDR3 is TGTGCCAGCAGTTCCCCGGGGTTGAATCAGCCCCAGCATTTT. Encoded protein: CASSSPGLNQPQHF.

The V and J genes are TRBV19 and TRBJ2-7; TRBD2 matches at 9 bases. The V and J ends lost 11 bases and 1 base, in that order; junction bases with no gene match: 6. Germline CDR1 LNHDA, CDR2 SQIVND (reference sequence). The CDR3 is 13 amino acids. CDR3 DNA sequence: TGTGCCTCTGCGCGGGAGGGTTCCTACGAGCAGTACTTC. Residues: CASAREGSYEQYF.

The genes are TRBV7-9 and TRBJ1-1; D might be TRBD1 (6 bases). The V end was cut by 5 bases, the J end by 5 bases, with 18 bases between. The CDR3 spans 15 residues. The germline CDR1 and CDR2 sequences are SEHNR and FQNEAQ (reference sequence). In nucleotides, the CDR3 is TGTGCCAGCAGCCCTATTCAGGGGATCTGGACTGAAGCTTTCTTT. It is translated as CASSPIQGIWTEAFF.

The J gene is TRBJ1-5, the V gene TRBV19; no reliable D call. Trimming cost V 3 bases and J 0 bases, with 12 bases left between them. The CDR3 runs 16 residues. Germline values: CDR1 LNHDA, CDR2 SQIVND (reference sequence). The CDR3 loop reads CASSIRTDYSNQPQHF. Here the CDR3 DNA reads TGTGCCAGTAGTATCCGGACTGACTATAGCAATCAGCCCCAGCATTTT. Full variable domain (outside the CDR3, taken from reference TRBV19 and TRBJ1-5): DGGITQSPKYLFRKEGQNVTLSCEQNLNHDAMYWYRQDPGQGLRLIYYSQIVNDFQKGDIAEGYSVSREKKESFPLTVTSAQKNPTAFYLCASSIRTDYSNQPQHFGDGTRLSIL.